This T cell receptor beta chain stems from a study of post-analysis software for immune sequencing data. V was trimmed by 0 bases and J by 7 bases, leaving 19 bases between them. Germline V CDR1 and CDR2: LNHNV, YYDKDF (reference sequence). This CDR3 comprises 17 residues. In the case of this clonotype: As yet, its antigen is unknown.

Findings and limits, study-wide: Among multiple sclerosis patients, normalized Chao1 diversity was significantly below that of controls. Batch-mates among the samples co-clustered strongly by F measure. Comparison of patients with controls showed 4 to 6 TRBV segments more frequent in patients, TRBV5-6, TRBV5-1 and TRBV20-1 among them.

The authors incorporated unique molecular identifiers into the TCR beta cDNA libraries. TCRdb called the PCR reads again in MiXCR, with one record for every CDR3 protein. The data contain roughly 200,000 distinct CDR3 sequences, roughly 28% of them singletons. The sample consisted of blood. This clonotype was sampled from a girl aged 2-17 years with multiple sclerosis. The V gene is TRBV15, the J gene TRBJ1-5; D unclear. CDR3 sequence reads: CATSREGGARAGQPQHF. CDR3 bases: TGTGCCACCAGCAGAGAAGGCGGAGCGAGGGCTGGACAGCCCCAGCATTTT.